This T cell receptor (beta chain) originates from a study of CD8+CD57+ T cells in acquired aplastic anemia. General study findings and limits: Sharing between patients and controls was observed for 25 to 30 CD8+ CDR3 sequences. Simpson's diversity of CD8+ cells was not significantly different in patients compared with controls.

This CDR3 contains 15 residues. CDR1 is MNHEY and CDR2 is SVGAGI in the germline V gene. Those patients picked for sequencing had displayed CD8+CD57+ cell expansion on flow cytometry. With no exception, the patients had severe acquired aplastic anemia. Blood came from patients not yet given any therapy. Regarding this clonotype: What it recognizes is unknown.

The use of genomic DNA as template underpinned the TCR beta VDJ and CDR3 profiling. TCRdb analysed the reads with MiXCR anew, one entry per CDR3 protein. The profile shows 300,000 or so distinct CDR3 sequences, about 50% of them singletons. The chain employs TRBV6-5 and TRBJ2-5; tentatively, D is TRBD2 (5 bases). The J call may be wrong; the DNA end is better matched by TRBJ2-1. The sample was sorted CD4+, CD8+, or CD8+CD57+ T cells (not recorded which) from PBMCs. The TCR comes from a human donor with aplastic anemia. CDR3 bases: TGTGCCAGCAGTTACCAAAGCGGTGACTACAATGAGCAGTTCTTC. This encodes CASSYQSGDYNEQFF.